A single sample gave rise to the 16 T cell receptor beta chains below, sequenced in a study of blood T cells in healthy people across ages. A second roughly 6 to 12 cycle PCR used barcoded and J-beta primers. Each CDR3 protein gets one entry after TCRdb re-called the 5' RACE reads with MiXCR. The sample lists about 290,000 distinct CDR3 sequences; 25% to 30% were seen once. Input material: blood. The receptors derive from a woman aged 65 to 85 in good health.

Here the CDR3 DNA reads TGCAGTGCTCCTAAGCGGGACTCTAGCACAGATACGCAGTATTTT. This sequence encodes CSAPKRDSSTDTQYF. The genes are TRBV20-1 and TRBJ2-3; 7 nucleotides line up with TRBD2. The CDR3 runs to 15 residues. Germline V lookup: CDR1 DFQATT, CDR2 SNEGSKA (reference sequence). The V and J ends lost 5 bases and 0 bases, in that order; junction bases with no gene match: 8.

This clonotype was recorded a few times. The chain joins TRBV9 to TRBJ2-1, with 9 bases aligning to TRBD2. Losses at the gene ends were 6 bases for V and 5 bases for J; bases not matched to a gene: 3. CDR1 and CDR2 from the germline V gene are SGDLS and YYNGEE. The CDR3 sequence is 13 residues long. The CDR3 bases are TGTGCCAGCATGGCGGGAGGGGACAATGAGCAGTTCTTC. Amino acids: CASMAGGDNEQFF.

This clonotype showed up just a few times. This chain connects TRBV9 to TRBJ1-2; TRBD1 might be the D (6 bases). The germline V gene encodes CDR1 SGDLS and CDR2 YYNGEE. CDR3 length: 15 residues. V shed 6 bases and J shed 1 base, with 16 bases lying between them. The CDR3 region has the DNA TGTGCCAGCACCCCATCGACAGGAGTTAACTATGGCTACACCTTC. Amino acid sequence: CASTPSTGVNYGYTF.

This clonotype was seen just once. This chain connects TRBV7-8 to TRBJ2-1; 9 nucleotides match TRBD2. The V segment lost 5 bases and the J segment 14 bases; nucleotides outside the gene matches: 10. Germline lookup yields CDR1 SGHVS and CDR2 FQNEAQ. The CDR3 spans 13 residues. In nucleotides, the CDR3 is TGTGCCAGCAGCCCGCAAATAGCGGGAGCAAAGTTCTTC. It yields the protein CASSPQIAGAKFF.

This clonotype showed up many times. This chain uses TRBV14 with TRBJ2-2, with 12 nucleotides matching TRBD2. The V segment lost 4 bases and the J segment 4 bases; nucleotides outside the gene matches: 7. The V gene's germline CDR1 is SGHDN and CDR2 FVKESK. The CDR3 loop spans 17 amino acids. The CDR3: CASSPQTSGRGTGELFF. The DNA of the CDR3 is TGTGCCAGCAGCCCCCAGACTAGCGGGAGAGGCACCGGGGAGCTGTTTTTT.

This clonotype has only a few counts. This chain connects TRBV5-5 to TRBJ1-5; 10 positions match TRBD1. The CDR3 spans 16 residues. V lost 4 bases, J lost 9 bases, and 13 bases stayed unmatched. CDR1 is SGHKS, CDR2 YYEKEE, per germline (reference sequence). The CDR3 spells CASSPGTGDLSRPQHF. The CDR3 nucleotides read TGTGCCAGCAGCCCCGGGACAGGGGACCTCTCTCGGCCCCAGCATTTT. Using reference TRBV5-5 and TRBJ1-5 for the parts outside the CDR3, the full variable domain is DAGVTQSPTHLIKTRGQQVTLRCSPISGHKSVSWYQQVLGQGPQFIFQYYEKEERGRGNFPDRFSARQFPNYSSELNVNALLLGDSALYLCASSPGTGDLSRPQHFGDGTRLSIL.

The V and J genes are TRBV13 and TRBJ2-7, with D hard to call. There are 12 residues in the CDR3. The germline V gene has CDR1 PRHDT and CDR2 FYEKMQ (reference sequence). V lost 4 bases, J lost 2 bases, and 6 bases lay in between. The CDR3 region has the DNA TGTGCCAGCAGCTCCTACCCCTACGAGCAGTACTTC. Amino acids: CASSSYPYEQYF.

Remarks on this clonotype: Sequence at one end of the junction differs from germline and may be a read error. This chain links TRBV20-1 with TRBJ2-5, with 16 bases aligning to TRBD2. Germline V gene data show CDR1 as DFQATT and CDR2 as SNEGSKA (reference sequence). The CDR3 sequence is 15 residues long. CDR3 DNA sequence: TGCAGTGCCGAGAAGGGGACTAGCGGGAGGGGAACGGAGTTCTTC. This gives the protein CSAEKGTSGRGTEFF.

The gene calls are TRBV6-5 and TRBJ2-5; 12 bases are shared with TRBD2. Judging by the DNA end, TRBJ2-1 fits better; the J call may be wrong. This CDR3 is built from 19 residues. Germline CDR1 reads MNHEY; CDR2 reads SVGAGI. The CDR3, as DNA: TGTGCCAGCAGTTACACCACGGAGGGGCTAGCGGGAGGGAGCAATGAGCAGTTCTTC. Translated: CASSYTTEGLAGGSNEQFF.

The chain employs TRBV28 and TRBJ2-1; 9 bases fit TRBD1. Germline V gene data show CDR1 as MDHEN and CDR2 as SYDVKM. Trimming cost V 6 bases and J 4 bases; bases outside gene matches: 7. There are 15 residues in the CDR3. The CDR3 region is CASSGDRAHYNEQFF. Written as DNA, the CDR3 is TGTGCCAGCAGCGGGGACAGGGCTCATTACAATGAGCAGTTCTTC.

The CDR3 sequence is CSAPTGKTSTDTQYF. The DNA for the CDR3 is TGCAGTGCCCCGACAGGGAAAACTAGCACAGATACGCAGTATTTT. This sequence joins TRBV20-1 and TRBJ2-3; 7 nucleotides line up with TRBD1. The CDR3 is 15 amino acids. Looked up from germline, CDR1 is DFQATT and CDR2 is SNEGSKA (reference sequence). V lost 6 bases and J lost 0; bases outside the gene matches: 9.

The rearrangement uses TRBV7-3 and TRBJ1-1; maybe TRBD1 (5 bases). V lost 6 bases and J lost 7, with 18 bases in between. The CDR3 contains 14 residues. Germline V gives CDR1 SGHTA, CDR2 FQGTGA. The CDR3 reads CASRKVGAEGEAFF. The CDR3 bases are TGTGCCAGCAGGAAGGTCGGGGCTGAGGGTGAAGCTTTCTTT.

This clonotype was found many times. This CDR3 is CASSFSIPGTPHYEQYF. The CDR3 coding sequence is TGTGCCAGCAGTTTTTCCATCCCCGGGACACCTCACTACGAGCAGTACTTC. The gene calls are TRBV2 and TRBJ2-7, with TRBD1 as a possible D gene (6 bases). Germline V gene sequence: CDR1 SNHLY, CDR2 FYNNEI. The CDR3 sequence is 17 residues long. Trimming left V 5 bases short and J 3 bases short, with 23 bases between.

A remark on this clonotype: The limits of the CDR3 on the DNA are not certain, so only TCRdb's listed CDR3 is given. The chain uses TRBV5-1 and TRBJ2-6. In germline, CDR1 is SGHRS, CDR2 YFSETQ. The CDR3 contains 17 residues when both ends are counted. The CDR3 reads CASSLVGFGAGANVPTF.

This clonotype was seen more than once but under ten times. In DNA, the CDR3 is TGCAGTGCAAAGGACAGCTATGAGGTATACGCTGAAGCTTTCTTT. Amino acid sequence: CSAKDSYEVYAEAFF. The chain uses TRBV20-1 and TRBJ1-1; maybe TRBD1 (6 bases). The CDR3 runs to 15 residues. Per the germline V gene, CDR1 is DFQATT and CDR2 is SNEGSKA (reference sequence). Trimming cost V 6 bases and J 6 bases, with 23 bases left between them.

This clonotype was seen a few times. The junction departs from germline at one end; a sequencing error may be responsible. In DNA, the CDR3 is TGTGCCAGCTATGGGGTCAACGTCCTGACTTTC. Amino acid sequence: CASYGVNVLTF. The rearrangement uses TRBV27 and TRBJ2-6; D is unclear. In germline, CDR1 is MNHEY, CDR2 SMNVEV (reference sequence). The CDR3 is 11 amino acids.